These 23 T cell receptor beta chains were all obtained from the same sample, sequenced in a study of a mutant IDH1 vaccine in newly diagnosed glioma. Time point defined: week 11, during vaccination. Topical imiquimod was applied with each vaccine dose, which held 300 ug of mutant IDH1 20-mer peptide. Profiling relied on immunoSEQ multiplex PCR, and the TCRdb table lists in-frame clones only, not all of them. The sample contains about 39,000 clones, about four fifths of which appear only once. These receptors' antigens are unknown. The sample in question was peripheral blood mononuclear cells (PBMCs), obtained from a glioma patient whose treatment included an IDH1 peptide vaccine. The receptors shown here come from a woman between 25 and 40 years old with glioma. Some clones in this sample may be carry-over from other donors' samples.

The V gene is TRBV5-1, the J gene TRBJ2-1, with D unresolved. Germline-derived CDR1 and CDR2 are SGHRS and YFSETQ. Trimming took off 1 base at V and 0 bases at J, with 8 bases between the two ends. This CDR3 contains 15 residues. As DNA, the CDR3 is TGCGCCAGCAGCTTGATGGAGAGCTCCTACAATGAGCAGTTCTTC. It is translated as CASSLMESSYNEQFF.

About this clone itself: The junction differs from germline at one of its ends, possibly a read error. V is TRBV7-7 and J is TRBJ2-1; D possibly corresponds to TRBD2 (7 bases). Germline CDR1 and CDR2: SSHAT and FNYEAQ (reference sequence). The CDR3 length is 15 residues. DNA for the CDR3: TGTGCTAGCAGCTTAGCAGGGGAGGGGGACAATGAGCAGTTCTTC. As protein: CASSLAGEGDNEQFF.

The chain is built from TRBV9 and TRBJ2-5, with D unresolved. V dropped 3 bases and J dropped 0 bases, with 9 bases sitting between them. CDR3 size: 14 residues. Germline CDR1 reads SGDLS; CDR2 reads YYNGEE. The CDR3 spells CASSGSGDQETQYF. The CDR3 DNA reads as TGTGCCAGCAGCGGATCGGGCGACCAAGAGACCCAGTACTTC.

The chain links TRBV19 to TRBJ2-6; a weak D match, TRBD2 (5 bases). Trimming took off 3 bases at V and 4 bases at J, with 10 bases between the two ends. Per the germline V gene, CDR1 is LNHDA and CDR2 is SQIVND (reference sequence). CDR3 length: 15 amino acids. This CDR3 is CASSIWERGANVLTF. The CDR3 DNA follows: TGTGCCAGTAGTATTTGGGAGAGGGGGGCCAACGTCCTGACTTTC.

The rearrangement joins TRBV19 to TRBJ1-1; tentatively, D is TRBD1 (5 bases). Germline-derived CDR1 and CDR2 are LNHDA and SQIVND (reference sequence). This CDR3 is 16 amino acids long. Trimming cost V 3 bases and J 1 base, with 15 bases left between them. The CDR3 nucleotides are TGTGCCAGTAGTATGGAGACCAGGGTCTGGAACACTGAAGCTTTCTTT. Residues: CASSMETRVWNTEAFF.

A few counts support this clone. The CDR3 region has the DNA TGTGCCAGCAGCGGCGGGGGGCGGAACACCGGGGAGCTGTTTTTT. Protein: CASSGGGRNTGELFF. The genes are TRBV9 and TRBJ2-2; 8 positions agree with TRBD2. Germline values: CDR1 SGDLS, CDR2 YYNGEE. V lost 3 bases and J lost 1; bases outside the gene matches: 2. The CDR3 has 15 residues.

The V and J genes are TRBV19 and TRBJ2-5; 8 nucleotides agree with TRBD1. This CDR3 comprises 16 residues. After removal of 3 bases from V and 5 bases from J, the junction contained 11 bases not matched to a gene. Germline CDR1 reads LNHDA; CDR2 reads SQIVND (reference sequence). CDR3 DNA: TGTGCCAGTAGTATTTCCTCGGCAGGGGGCTCGGAGACCCAGTACTTC. This translates into CASSISSAGGSETQYF.

CDR3 amino acids: CAWRQDDEKLFF. The CDR3 nucleotides read TGTGCCTGGAGACAGGATGATGAAAAACTGTTTTTT. V gene TRBV30 combines with J gene TRBJ1-4; a possible D gene is TRBD1 (5 bases). The CDR3 consists of 12 residues. V lost 3 bases and J 6 bases, leaving 8 bases between the germline ends. The germline CDR1 and CDR2 sequences are GTSNPN and SVGIG (reference sequence).

This chain uses TRBV27 with TRBJ1-1; TRBD1 might be the D (5 bases). CDR1 is MNHEY and CDR2 is SMNVEV in the germline V gene (reference sequence). The CDR3 consists of 16 residues. V was shortened by 5 bases and J by 1 base, with 17 bases between the two germline ends. CDR3 loop: CASSARQTLENTEAFF. The CDR3 nucleotides read TGTGCCAGCAGTGCTCGACAGACACTCGAGAACACTGAAGCTTTCTTT.

The chain is built from TRBV6-5 and TRBJ2-1; tentative D call: TRBD2 (6 bases). The V gene lost 4 bases and the J gene lost 1 base, with 8 bases spanning the gap. Per germline, CDR1 MNHEY and CDR2 SVGAGI. CDR3 length: 14 residues. The CDR3: CASSWGLSYNEQFF. In DNA, the CDR3 is TGTGCCAGCAGTTGGGGACTTTCCTACAATGAGCAGTTCTTC.

The chain is built from TRBV19 and TRBJ2-7; 10 positions match TRBD1. This CDR3 spans 13 amino acids. Germline CDR1 LNHDA, CDR2 SQIVND (reference sequence). V trimming: 8 bases; J trimming: 4 bases; junction bases outside the gene matches: 5. The CDR3 spells CASGRQGAYEQYF. The CDR3 coding sequence is TGTGCCAGTGGGAGACAGGGGGCGTACGAGCAGTACTTC.

The chain is built from TRBV5-1 and TRBJ2-7; D gene unclear. The CDR3 extends over 14 amino acids. Trimming took 4 bases from V and 5 from J, leaving 16 bases between them. Germline CDR1 and CDR2: SGHRS and YFSETQ. In DNA, the CDR3 is TGCGCCAGCAGCGCCACCGGACCGCCTGACGAGCAGTACTTC. It yields the protein CASSATGPPDEQYF.

V and J are TRBV14 and TRBJ2-5; 14 nucleotides align to TRBD2. This CDR3 has 18 amino acids. Per the germline V gene, CDR1 is SGHDN and CDR2 is FVKESK. Trimming took 0 bases from V and 8 from J; bases not matched to a gene: 11. DNA for the CDR3: TGTGCCAGCAGCCAAGATATGAGACTAGCGGGAGGGCCGGAAACCCAGTACTTC. Translating gives CASSQDMRLAGGPETQYF. The full variable domain, rest sourced from reference TRBV14 and TRBJ2-5, is EAGVTQFPSHSVIEKGQTVTLRCDPISGHDNLYWYRRVMGKEIKFLLHFVKESKQDESGMPNNRFLAERTGGTYSTLKVQPAELEDSGVYFCASSQDMRLAGGPETQYFGPGTRLLVL.

The J gene is TRBJ2-7, the V gene TRBV6-1, with no clear D. This CDR3 region has 13 residues. Between the trimmed V and J ends, which lost 2 bases and 0 bases, there was a span of 5 bases. Germline CDR1 and CDR2: MNHNS and SASEGT. The CDR3 DNA reads TGTGCCAGCAGTGAATACGCCTCCTACGAGCAGTACTTC. It is translated as CASSEYASYEQYF.

This chain joins TRBV5-5 and TRBJ2-7; the D call may be TRBD1 or TRBD2 (5 bases each). The CDR3 totals 14 residues. Germline CDR1 reads SGHKS; CDR2 reads YYEKEE (reference sequence). Trimming took off 6 bases at V and 2 bases at J, with 15 bases between the two ends. In DNA, the CDR3 is TGTGCCAGCACCCCGGGGACCGGGACCTACGAGCAGTACTTC. Protein product: CASTPGTGTYEQYF.

This chain joins TRBV2 and TRBJ2-1; no clear D gene. The germline CDR1 and CDR2 sequences are SNHLY and FYNNEI. V lost 6 bases and J lost 9, with 12 bases in between. CDR3 length equals 12 residues. CDR3 coding DNA: TGTGCCAGCAGGTCCCTAGTGGGTGAGCAGTTCTTC. It is translated as CASRSLVGEQFF.

The V and J genes are TRBV6-1 and TRBJ1-2; D call uncertain. V gave up 3 bases and J gave up 8 bases, with 7 bases separating them. This CDR3 contains 11 residues. From germline, CDR1 is MNHNS and CDR2 SASEGT. In DNA form, the CDR3 reads TGTGCCAGCAGTGAGATTGGCGGCTACACCTTC. Translated: CASSEIGGYTF.

This chain uses TRBV4-1 with TRBJ2-5, with D uncertain. The CDR3 consists of 16 residues. The V end was cut by 5 bases, the J end by 2 bases, with 18 bases between. Germline V gives CDR1 MGHRA, CDR2 YSYEKL. CDR3 DNA: TGCGCCAGCAGCTCCATACTCCGGGCCAGGCAAGAGACCCAGTACTTC. Translated: CASSSILRARQETQYF.

The DNA of the CDR3 is TGTGCCAGCAGTGCCTTTAACACTGAAGCTTTCTTT. Protein: CASSAFNTEAFF. This chain uses TRBV6-5 with TRBJ1-1; D not resolved. V was trimmed by 5 bases and J by 2 bases, leaving 6 bases between them. CDR1 MNHEY and CDR2 SVGAGI come from the germline V gene. CDR3 length: 12 residues.

The CDR3 sequence is CASSVVGLAEPDTQYF. Here the CDR3 DNA reads TGTGCCAGCAGCGTAGTGGGACTAGCGGAACCAGATACGCAGTATTTT. This chain uses TRBV9 with TRBJ2-3; TRBD2 matches at 11 bases. V shed 0 bases and J 4 bases; nucleotides not matched to a gene: 4. The V gene's germline CDR1 is SGDLS and CDR2 YYNGEE. CDR3 length equals 16 residues.

This clone was observed a few times. The rearrangement joins TRBV21-1 to TRBJ2-6; TRBD1 was called by the table and not checked on the DNA. TRBV21-1 is a pseudogene segment. The CDR3 sequence is 15 residues long. CDR3 sequence: CASSSTGSGANVLTF. In nucleotides, the CDR3 is TGTGCCAGCAGCAGCACAGGGTCCGGGGCCAACGTCCTGACTTTC.

The chain combines TRBV7-6 with TRBJ2-5; D not resolved. This CDR3 region has 14 residues. V was cut by 1 base and J by 5 bases, with 11 bases left in between. Germline V lookup: CDR1 SGHVS, CDR2 FNYEAQ. The CDR3 protein is CASSLEALGETQYF. In nucleotides, the CDR3 is TGTGCCAGCAGCTTAGAAGCCCTGGGGGAGACCCAGTACTTC. Complete variable domain (other parts from reference TRBV7-6 and TRBJ2-5): GAGVSQSPRYKVTKRGQDVALRCDPISGHVSLYWYRQALGQGPEFLTYFNYEAQQDKSGLPNDRFSAERPEGSISTLTIQRTEQRDSAMYRCASSLEALGETQYFGPGTRLLVL.

On this clone itself: Other DNA sequences in this specimen translate into the identical CDR3. The rearrangement links TRBV9 to TRBJ2-7, with 8 nucleotides matching TRBD2. V lost 2 bases and J lost 2; bases outside the gene matches: 3. The CDR3 consists of 14 residues. Germline V gives CDR1 SGDLS, CDR2 YYNGEE. DNA of the CDR3: TGTGCCAGCAGCGTCGGGGGGGGAACCTACGAGCAGTACTTC. It specifies CASSVGGGTYEQYF.